The 26 T cell receptor beta chains listed next were all sequenced from one sample in a study of T-cell reconstitution after alpha-beta-depleted transplantation in children. The study, taken as a whole, reports: T cells produced anew were the main source of T-cell counts and diversity one year after transplant.

Their cognate antigens are unknown. Construction of the TCRbeta library involved unique molecular identifiers. Using its own MiXCR run on the PCR reads, TCRdb lists one record per CDR3 protein. The repertoire consists of about 300,000 distinct CDR3 sequences, with around 7.3% occurring once and the leading ten covering 9.1%. Specimen: peripheral blood, collected 360 days after TCRalphabeta/CD19-depleted stem cell transplant. Receptors originate from a female patient aged 2 to 10 who had a stem cell transplant for Fanconi anemia, so the T cells may come from the graft donor.

This clonotype was detected only a few times. The gene calls are TRBV30 and TRBJ1-2; possibly TRBD1 for D (5 bases). The V end lost 2 bases, the J end lost 8 bases, and 9 bases lay between the germline ends. Germline V CDR1 and CDR2: GTSNPN, SVGIG (reference sequence). This CDR3 contains 11 residues. The CDR3 here is CAWSRGEGYTF. In nucleotides, the CDR3 is TGTGCCTGGAGTCGGGGGGAAGGCTACACCTTC.

This clonotype was seen ten or more times. The CDR3 coding sequence is TGCGCCAGCAGCTTGGGGACAGGCAATGAGCAGTTCTTC. Amino acids: CASSLGTGNEQFF. The genes are TRBV5-1 and TRBJ2-1; 7 bases agree with TRBD1. With 0 bases clipped from V and 6 bases from J, the junction kept 0 bases outside the gene matches. CDR1 and CDR2 from the germline V gene are SGHRS and YFSETQ. The CDR3 totals 13 residues.

The chain couples TRBV4-2 to TRBJ1-1; TRBD1 matches at 7 bases. The germline V gene encodes CDR1 LGHNA and CDR2 YNFKEQ. The CDR3 runs 14 residues. J was trimmed by 5 bases and V by 4 bases; bases with no gene match: 7. Here the CDR3 DNA reads TGTGCCAGCAGCCCCAGGGGGGGATATACTGAAGCTTTCTTT. Encoded protein: CASSPRGGYTEAFF.

This clonotype was recorded at least ten times. The CDR3 DNA sequence: TGTGCCAGCAGCGTAAGTGGTAACACCGGGGAGCTGTTTTTT. Residues: CASSVSGNTGELFF. V gene TRBV9 combines with J gene TRBJ2-2; D unclear. This CDR3 comprises 14 residues. The germline CDR1 and CDR2 sequences are SGDLS and YYNGEE. V was clipped by 1 base and J by 2 bases, with 6 bases between them. Full variable domain (rest looked up from reference TRBV9 and TRBJ2-2): DSGVTQTPKHLITATGQRVTLRCSPRSGDLSVYWYQQSLDQGLQFLIQYYNGEERAKGNILERFSAQQFPDLHSELNLSSLELGDSALYFCASSVSGNTGELFFGEGSRLTVL.

As concerns this clonotype: Given the absence of the conserved phenylalanine or tryptophan at the CDR3 end, a read error is likely. The chain combines TRBV20-1 with TRBJ2-7; possible D gene TRBD1, 6 bases. Trimming pared 4 bases from V and 2 bases from J, leaving 12 bases between. CDR3 length equals 13 residues. CDR1 DFQATT and CDR2 SNEGSKA come from the germline V gene (reference sequence). The CDR3 nucleotides read TGCAGTGCTATGCAGGGACATCCCTACGAGCAGTACTAC. It yields the protein CSAMQGHPYEQYY.

To note about this clonotype: A much bigger clone sits one base away, suggesting this may be a read error. This rearrangement joins TRBV19 to TRBJ2-1; D is tentatively TRBD1 or TRBD2 (6 bases each). The CDR3 sequence is 14 residues long. The V gene lost 9 bases and the J gene lost 0 bases, with 12 bases spanning the gap. The germline V gene encodes CDR1 LNHDA and CDR2 SQIVND (reference sequence). Written as DNA, the CDR3 is TGTGCCAGCAGGAGGGGGGACTCCTACAATGAGCAGTTCTTC. It yields the protein CASRRGDSYNEQFF.

The CDR3 protein is CSARVTAANYGYTF. CDR3 in DNA: TGCAGTGCTAGAGTGACAGCAGCTAACTATGGCTACACCTTC. This chain joins TRBV20-1 and TRBJ1-2, with a tentative D call TRBD1 (5 bases). CDR1 and CDR2 from the germline V gene are DFQATT and SNEGSKA (reference sequence). Trimming removed 1 base at V and 0 bases at J, with 9 bases between. This CDR3 contains 14 residues.

This clonotype was counted at least ten times. CDR3 region: CASSSRAEQFF. Here the CDR3 DNA reads TGCGCCAGCAGCTCAAGGGCTGAGCAGTTCTTC. The V call is TRBV5-1, the J call TRBJ2-1; D gene unclear. This CDR3 comprises 11 residues. The V end lost 3 bases, the J end lost 9 bases, and 7 bases lay between the germline ends. Germline CDR1 SGHRS, CDR2 YFSETQ.

This clonotype was counted at least ten times. V usage is TRBV3-1 and J usage is TRBJ2-1, with no clear D. V lost 3 bases and J lost 9, with 9 bases in between. Germline loops: CDR1 LGHDT, CDR2 YNNKEL (reference sequence). CDR3 length equals 12 residues. The CDR3 loop is CASSQAWAEQFF. CDR3 bases: TGTGCCAGCAGCCAGGCATGGGCTGAGCAGTTCTTC.

This clonotype occurred many times. The chain combines TRBV12-3 or TRBV12-4 with TRBJ1-6; a possible D gene is TRBD1 (6 bases). With 6 bases removed from V and 4 bases from J, the gap between germline ends came to 13 bases. This CDR3 comprises 15 residues. The chain's CDR3 is CASSLNTGYNSPLHF. CDR3 coding DNA: TGTGCCAGCAGCCTGAACACAGGGTATAATTCACCCCTCCACTTT.

The V call is TRBV7-6, the J call TRBJ2-5; TRBD2 matches 9 bases. Germline V gives CDR1 SGHVS, CDR2 FNYEAQ. This CDR3 has 16 residues. Trimming at V came to 2 bases and at J to 1 base, leaving 5 bases not matched to a gene. This CDR3 is CASSLRLAGLQETQYF. CDR3 in DNA: TGTGCCAGCAGCTTAAGGCTAGCGGGGCTCCAAGAGACCCAGTACTTC.

In its sample, this clonotype was seen many times. This chain links TRBV12-3 or TRBV12-4 with TRBJ1-3; D gene ambiguous. The CDR3 extends over 15 amino acids. Trimming pared 5 bases from V and 0 bases from J, leaving 11 bases between. CDR3 nucleotide sequence: TGTGCCAGCAGTGTTGTTGGGAGCTCTGGAAACACCATATATTTT. Amino acids: CASSVVGSSGNTIYF.

This clonotype has ten or more counts. CDR3 residues: CASSQGRGTEAFF. In DNA, the CDR3 is TGTGCCAGCAGCCAAGGACGGGGAACTGAAGCTTTCTTT. This sequence joins TRBV3-1 and TRBJ1-1; D gene ambiguous. Trimming removed 1 base from V and 5 bases from J, with 8 bases in between. CDR3 length equals 13 residues. Germline-derived CDR1 and CDR2 are LGHDT and YNNKEL (reference sequence).

This clonotype came up a few times. This chain connects TRBV7-3 to TRBJ1-4, with D maybe TRBD1 (5 bases). This CDR3 has 15 residues. The V end was cut by 2 bases, the J end by 2 bases, with 9 bases between. CDR1 SGHTA and CDR2 FQGTGA come from the germline V gene. CDR3 sequence reads: CASSLQGGTNEKLFF. CDR3 in DNA: TGTGCCAGCAGCTTACAGGGAGGGACTAATGAAAAACTGTTTTTT.

This clonotype was recorded a few times. The chain carries TRBV2 and TRBJ2-5, with 9 bases lining up with TRBD2. The CDR3 spans 18 residues. V gave up 6 bases and J gave up 0 bases; unmatched junction bases: 14. CDR1 and CDR2 (germline): SNHLY, FYNNEI. In DNA form, the CDR3 reads TGTGCCAGCAGCGAAACTTACCACCTAGCGGGGTACCAAGAGACCCAGTACTTC. Translated: CASSETYHLAGYQETQYF.

There are a few counts of this clonotype. The rearrangement joins TRBV2 to TRBJ2-2; D possibly uses TRBD1 or TRBD2 (6 bases each). Germline V gives CDR1 SNHLY, CDR2 FYNNEI. The V end lost 4 bases, the J end lost 7 bases, and 16 bases lay between the germline ends. The CDR3 totals 15 residues. CDR3 DNA: TGTGCCAGCAGTGTTATTAAGGGGGGTAACGGGGAGCTGTTTTTT. As protein: CASSVIKGGNGELFF.

A few counts support this clonotype. The chain carries TRBV27 and TRBJ2-1; D ambiguous. V dropped 0 bases and J dropped 2 bases, with 8 bases sitting between them. This CDR3 contains 15 residues. Germline CDR1 is MNHEY and CDR2 is SMNVEV (reference sequence). DNA for the CDR3: TGTGCCAGCAGTTTATCGGAAGCTCCCTACAATGAGCAGTTCTTC. Its translation: CASSLSEAPYNEQFF.

This clonotype was recorded at least ten times. V usage is TRBV20-1 and J usage is TRBJ2-4; maybe TRBD2 (6 bases). CDR3 size: 15 residues. Deletions cut 0 bases from V and 0 bases from J, with 9 bases between. Germline lookup yields CDR1 DFQATT and CDR2 SNEGSKA (reference sequence). In DNA form, the CDR3 reads TGCAGTGCTAGAGAGACGGGACTAGCCAAAAACATTCAGTACTTC. Translated: CSARETGLAKNIQYF.

V usage is TRBV3-1 and J usage is TRBJ2-1; 10 nucleotides match TRBD1. Germline V gene sequence: CDR1 LGHDT, CDR2 YNNKEL (reference sequence). This CDR3 comprises 15 residues. Trimming removed 1 base from V and 4 bases from J; junction bases left unmatched: 1. CDR3 region: CASSQGQGAYNEQFF. The CDR3 region has the DNA TGTGCCAGCAGCCAAGGACAGGGGGCTTACAATGAGCAGTTCTTC.

This clonotype was observed a handful of times. The rearrangement links TRBV5-6 to TRBJ2-5; no clear D gene. The V and J ends lost 0 bases and 8 bases respectively, with 11 bases between them. CDR3 length equals 13 residues. CDR1 SGHDT and CDR2 YYEEEE come from the germline V gene. CDR3 coding DNA: TGTGCCAGCAGCTTGGCCCTCCTAGAAACCCAGTACTTC. Translation: CASSLALLETQYF.

There are many counts of this clonotype. The V and J genes are TRBV5-1 and TRBJ2-2; 7 nucleotides match TRBD1. The junction had 0 bases not matched to a gene; V was cut back by 0 bases and J by 1 base. Germline CDR1 SGHRS, CDR2 YFSETQ. The CDR3 loop spans 15 amino acids. The CDR3 region has the DNA TGCGCCAGCAGCTTGGGGACAGGGAACACCGGGGAGCTGTTTTTT. Residues: CASSLGTGNTGELFF.

In this sample, this clonotype turned up a few times. The rearrangement links TRBV20-1 to TRBJ1-2; D is uncertain. The CDR3 sequence is 12 residues long. Germline CDR1 and CDR2: DFQATT and SNEGSKA (reference sequence). CDR3 nucleotide sequence: TGCAGCGTATCAGTATCTTCCTATGGCTACACCTTC. This translates into CSVSVSSYGYTF.

At least ten counts were recorded for this clonotype. The J gene is TRBJ1-1, the V gene TRBV29-1, with D unclear. Germline-derived CDR1 and CDR2 are SQVTM and ANQGSEA. The CDR3 runs 15 residues. Between the trimmed V and J ends, which lost 2 bases and 0 bases, there was a span of 13 bases. This chain's CDR3 is CSVEKSGGMNTEAFF. For the CDR3, the DNA is TGCAGCGTTGAAAAGTCCGGCGGCATGAACACTGAAGCTTTCTTT.

This clonotype was seen ten or more times. The CDR3 reads CSARQGLPNTEAFF. Here the CDR3 DNA reads TGCAGTGCTAGACAGGGCCTTCCGAACACTGAAGCTTTCTTT. The chain employs TRBV20-1 and TRBJ1-1, with a possible D match to TRBD1 (5 bases). The CDR3 runs to 14 residues. Germline V lookup: CDR1 DFQATT, CDR2 SNEGSKA (reference sequence). The V and J ends lost 2 bases and 1 base respectively, with 11 bases between them.

At least ten counts were recorded for this clonotype. The chain is built from TRBV2 and TRBJ2-2; TRBD2 matches at 11 bases. There are 19 residues in the CDR3. Trimming cost V 5 bases and J 1 base; bases outside gene matches: 12. CDR1 and CDR2 (germline): SNHLY, FYNNEI. Here the CDR3 reads CASSFPTLTSGGNTGELFF. The CDR3 nucleotides are TGTGCCAGCAGTTTCCCGACCTTAACTAGCGGGGGGAACACCGGGGAGCTGTTTTTT.

In this sample, this clonotype turned up many times. This chain joins TRBV6-1 and TRBJ2-2; TRBD2 is a possible D gene (6 bases). The germline V gene encodes CDR1 MNHNS and CDR2 SASEGT. The CDR3 contains 15 residues. Trimming stripped 5 bases from V and 4 bases from J, with 14 bases between. The CDR3 loop is CASSLNLGLTGELFF. DNA for the CDR3: TGTGCCAGCAGTCTGAACTTGGGACTCACCGGGGAGCTGTTTTTT.